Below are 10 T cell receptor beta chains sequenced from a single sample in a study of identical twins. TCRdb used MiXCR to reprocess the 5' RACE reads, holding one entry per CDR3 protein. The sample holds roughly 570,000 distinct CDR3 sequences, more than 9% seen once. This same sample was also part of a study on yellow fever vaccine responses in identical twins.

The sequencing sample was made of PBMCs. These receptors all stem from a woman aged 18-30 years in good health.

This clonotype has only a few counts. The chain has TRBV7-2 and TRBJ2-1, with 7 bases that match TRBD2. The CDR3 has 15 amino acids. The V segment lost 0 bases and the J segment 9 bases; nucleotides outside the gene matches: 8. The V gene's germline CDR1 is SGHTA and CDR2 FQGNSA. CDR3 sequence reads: CASSLAQRGAGEQFF. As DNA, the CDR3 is TGTGCCAGCAGCTTAGCCCAGCGGGGAGCCGGTGAGCAGTTCTTC.

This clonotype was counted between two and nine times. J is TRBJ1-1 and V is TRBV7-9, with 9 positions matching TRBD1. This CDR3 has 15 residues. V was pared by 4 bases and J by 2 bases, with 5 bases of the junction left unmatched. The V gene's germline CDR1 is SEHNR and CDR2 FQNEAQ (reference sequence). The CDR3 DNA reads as TGTGCCAGCAGCTCGCCGACAGGGGGAAACACTGAAGCTTTCTTT. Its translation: CASSSPTGGNTEAFF.

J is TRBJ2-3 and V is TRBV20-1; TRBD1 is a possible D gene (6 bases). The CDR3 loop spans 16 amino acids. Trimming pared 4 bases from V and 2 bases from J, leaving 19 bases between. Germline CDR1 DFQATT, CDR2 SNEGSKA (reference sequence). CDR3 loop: CSANRGDMINTDTQYF. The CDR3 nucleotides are TGCAGTGCTAACCGAGGGGACATGATAAACACAGATACGCAGTATTTT.

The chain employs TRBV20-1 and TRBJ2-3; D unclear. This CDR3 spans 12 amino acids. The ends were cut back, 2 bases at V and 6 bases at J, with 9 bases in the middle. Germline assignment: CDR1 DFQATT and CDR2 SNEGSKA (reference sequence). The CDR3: CSARSPGDTQYF. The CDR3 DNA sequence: TGCAGTGCTAGATCCCCCGGGGATACGCAGTATTTT.

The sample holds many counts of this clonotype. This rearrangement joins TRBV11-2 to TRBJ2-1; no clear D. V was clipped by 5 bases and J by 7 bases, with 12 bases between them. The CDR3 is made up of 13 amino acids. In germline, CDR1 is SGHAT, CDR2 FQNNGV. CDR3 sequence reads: CASSPRYKNEQFF. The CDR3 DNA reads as TGTGCCAGCAGCCCCCGGTATAAGAATGAGCAGTTCTTC.

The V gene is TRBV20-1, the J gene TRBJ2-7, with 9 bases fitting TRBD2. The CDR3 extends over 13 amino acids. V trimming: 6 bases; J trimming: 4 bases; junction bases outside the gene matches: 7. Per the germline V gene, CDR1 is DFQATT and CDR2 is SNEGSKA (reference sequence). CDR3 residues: CSARTSVRYEQYF. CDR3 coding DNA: TGCAGTGCGAGGACTAGCGTGAGATACGAGCAGTACTTC.

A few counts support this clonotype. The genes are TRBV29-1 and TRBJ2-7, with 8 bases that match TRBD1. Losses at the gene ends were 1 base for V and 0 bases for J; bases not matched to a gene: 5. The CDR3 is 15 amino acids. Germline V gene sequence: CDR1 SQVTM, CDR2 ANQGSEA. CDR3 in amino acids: CSVEVDGTGSYEQYF. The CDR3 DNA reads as TGCAGCGTTGAAGTTGACGGGACAGGCTCCTACGAGCAGTACTTC.

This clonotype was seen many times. The CDR3 here is CASSQEARIVYEQYF. In nucleotides, the CDR3 is TGCGCCAGCAGCCAAGAAGCTAGGATCGTCTACGAGCAGTACTTC. The chain carries TRBV4-3 and TRBJ2-7; no firm D call. Germline V lookup: CDR1 LGHNA, CDR2 YSLEER. The CDR3 sequence is 15 residues long. Trimming pared 0 bases from V and 3 bases from J, leaving 12 bases between.

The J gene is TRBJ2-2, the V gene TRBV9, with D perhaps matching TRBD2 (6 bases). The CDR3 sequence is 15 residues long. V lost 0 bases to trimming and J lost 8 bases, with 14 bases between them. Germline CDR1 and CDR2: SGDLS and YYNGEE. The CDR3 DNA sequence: TGTGCCAGCAGCGTAGGAGGGACTCTACCTGGGGAGCTGTTTTTT. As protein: CASSVGGTLPGELFF.

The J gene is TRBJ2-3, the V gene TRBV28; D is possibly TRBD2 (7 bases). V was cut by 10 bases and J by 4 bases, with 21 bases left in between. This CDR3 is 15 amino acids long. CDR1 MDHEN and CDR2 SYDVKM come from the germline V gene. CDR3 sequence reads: CATTRGGGWADTQYF. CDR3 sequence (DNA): TGTGCCACCACTCGAGGGGGGGGTTGGGCAGATACGCAGTATTTT. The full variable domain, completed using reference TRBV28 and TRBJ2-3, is DVKVTQSSRYLVKRTGEKVFLECVQDMDHENMFWYRQDPGLGLRLIYFSYDVKMKEKGDIPEGYSVSREKKERFSLILESASTNQTSMYLCATTRGGGWADTQYFGPGTRLTVL.